Each of the 10 T cell receptor beta chains below was sequenced from the same sample in a study of technical replicates of blood from several donors. Sequencing used immunoSEQ multiplex PCR; TCRdb keeps in-frame clones, though not all of them. Here the sample spans just under 85,000 clones, about 92% being singletons. Sequencing was performed on T cells isolated from PBMCs. Every receptor here comes from a human donor in good health.

V and J are TRBV5-1 and TRBJ2-7; TRBD2 might be the D (7 bases). Per the germline V gene, CDR1 is SGHRS and CDR2 is YFSETQ. Deletions cut 5 bases from V and 6 bases from J, with 9 bases between. This CDR3 is built from 11 residues. The CDR3 region has the DNA TGCGCCAGCAGAGGGGGGGGCGAGCAGTACTTC. As protein: CASRGGGEQYF.

The chain joins TRBV30 to TRBJ1-2; D possibly corresponds to TRBD1 (6 bases). With 1 base removed from V and 10 bases from J, the gap between germline ends came to 16 bases. The CDR3 has 13 amino acids. Germline V lookup: CDR1 GTSNPN, CDR2 SVGIG (reference sequence). The CDR3 loop reads CAWSGRDTSSYTF. CDR3 nucleotides: TGTGCCTGGAGTGGAAGGGACACCTCTTCCTACACCTTC.

This clone is a singleton in its sample. V is TRBV7-6 and J is TRBJ2-7; D is perhaps TRBD2 (6 bases). The length of the CDR3 is 14 residues. V shed 4 bases and J shed 0 bases, with 10 bases lying between them. Germline V CDR1 and CDR2: SGHVS, FNYEAQ. The CDR3 region has the DNA TGTGCCAGCAGCTCCGGGACTCTCTCCTACGAGCAGTACTTC. It yields the protein CASSSGTLSYEQYF.

As regards this clone: An end of the junction differs from the germline gene, which may be a read error. The CDR3 spells CSVEYLSNYNGQFF. CDR3 coding DNA: TGCAGCGTTGAATACCTTTCCAACTACAATGGGCAGTTCTTC. The chain recombines TRBV29-1 with TRBJ2-1; D gene unclear. The CDR3 is made up of 14 amino acids. Germline V gene lookup returns CDR1 SQVTM and CDR2 ANQGSEA.

This chain joins TRBV5-1 and TRBJ2-1, with D possibly matching TRBD1 (5 bases). From germline, CDR1 is SGHRS and CDR2 YFSETQ. The CDR3 has 15 residues. Trimming shortened V by 5 bases and J by 0 bases, and 12 bases separated the two germline ends. CDR3: CASRPGPLSYNEQFF. For the CDR3, the DNA is TGCGCCAGCAGACCAGGGCCCCTCTCCTACAATGAGCAGTTCTTC.

The chain employs TRBV19 and TRBJ2-3, with a possible D match to TRBD2 (7 bases). The germline gives CDR1 LNHDA, CDR2 SQIVND (reference sequence). The germline V and J ends were trimmed by 4 bases and 4 bases, with 18 bases remaining between them. This CDR3 spans 16 amino acids. The CDR3 nucleotides read TGTGCCAGTAGTACCACAAGGGGGAGGGCCTCAGATACGCAGTATTTT. This translates into CASSTTRGRASDTQYF.

This clone was counted once. The chain couples TRBV28 to TRBJ2-1; 10 bases are shared with TRBD2. CDR3 length: 20 amino acids. From germline, CDR1 is MDHEN and CDR2 SYDVKM. V gave up 5 bases and J gave up 6 bases; unmatched junction bases: 22. The CDR3 region is CASSLPLKREGPEWGNEQFF. CDR3 bases: TGTGCCAGCAGTCTCCCCTTAAAGCGGGAGGGCCCTGAGTGGGGCAATGAGCAGTTCTTC.

The chain combines TRBV9 with TRBJ2-1; TRBD2 is a possible D gene (6 bases). V was cut by 0 bases and J by 0 bases, with 13 bases left in between. Germline V gene data show CDR1 as SGDLS and CDR2 as YYNGEE. The length of the CDR3 is 17 residues. This CDR3 is CASSVEWGVSSYNEQFF. In DNA, the CDR3 is TGTGCCAGCAGCGTAGAATGGGGGGTCAGCTCCTACAATGAGCAGTTCTTC.

The CDR3 here is CASRETNEKLFF. The DNA of the CDR3 is TGCGCCAGCCGGGAGACTAATGAAAAACTGTTTTTT. V and J are TRBV5-1 and TRBJ1-4; D is uncertain. The germline V gene encodes CDR1 SGHRS and CDR2 YFSETQ. The V gene lost 7 bases and the J gene lost 2 bases, with 6 bases spanning the gap. The CDR3 covers 12 residues.

The chain has TRBV4-1 and TRBJ1-4, with 7 positions matching TRBD1. The CDR3 has 12 amino acids. J lost 15 bases, V lost 3 bases, and 7 bases had no gene match. Germline assignment: CDR1 MGHRA and CDR2 YSYEKL. CDR3 protein: CASSHTQGEVFF. In DNA form, the CDR3 reads TGCGCCAGCAGCCACACCCAGGGGGAGGTGTTTTTT.